The rows below give T cell receptor beta chains drawn from one sample of a study of blood T cell repertoires in COVID-19. Sequencing was performed with immunoSEQ multiplex PCR; in TCRdb, only in-frame clones are kept and a portion is missing. The sample shows 200,000 to 250,000 clones, 83% of them seen only once. The sample was peripheral blood. The receptors were gathered from a woman aged 30 to 39 with COVID-19, enrolled during active disease. Each CDR3 is given with its conserved first and last residue. A D gene is named only where the DNA matches it firmly. The size field is filled for only some rows; it gives once, few, many or a size class.

clone_size d_call j_call v_call cdr3_nt cdr3_aa
- TRBD2 TRBJ2-5 TRBV5-4 TGTGCCAGCAGCTCCCCGGGGCGAGCGGGGGTCTCCCAAGAGACCCAGTACTTC CASSSPGRAGVSQETQYF
once - TRBJ1-1 TRBV6-5 TGTGCCAGCAGTTACTCGTTAGGTCGGGTGCGGACTGAAGCTTTCTTT CASSYSLGRVRTEAFF
- - TRBJ2-1 TRBV11-2 TGTGCCAGCAGCAAAGGGAGCTATGAGCAGTTCTTC CASSKGSYEQFF
once TRBD2 TRBJ2-1 TRBV5-1 TGCGCCAGCAGCTTACGGGAGGCGGGCGCCTACAATGAGCAGTTCTTC CASSLREAGAYNEQFF
once TRBD1 TRBJ1-4 TRBV5-4 TGTGCCAGCAGCGCAAACAGGGGTAGTGAAAAACTGTTTTTT CASSANRGSEKLFF
- TRBD1 TRBJ1-2 TRBV6-6 TGTGCCAGCAGTTCCCGGGACAGGGTTAGCTTTGGCTACACCTTC CASSSRDRVSFGYTF
- - TRBJ2-3 TRBV5-6 TGTGCCAGCAGCTTAGGACAGAGCACAGATACGCAGTATTTT CASSLGQSTDTQYF
- TRBD2 TRBJ2-3 TRBV5-4 TGTGCCAGCAGCGAGACTAGCGGGGGCCGATATAGCACAGATACGCAGTATTTT CASSETSGGRYSTDTQYF
- TRBD2 TRBJ2-5 TRBV5-8 TGTGCCAGCAGCCCGGGGGGGCCACGGGAGACCCAGTACTTC CASSPGGPRETQYF
- - TRBJ2-7 TRBV18 TGTGCCAGCTTCACCAGTCAGGGCGAGCAGTACTTC CASFTSQGEQYF
- - TRBJ1-2 TRBV21-1 TGTGCCAGCAGCCACTATAGGTGGGGGGGCCGAGACTATGGCTACACCTTC CASSHYRWGGRDYGYTF
few TRBD1 TRBJ1-1 TRBV14 TGTGCCAGCAGCCAAGACACTGTCAGGGGGACTGAAGCTTTCTTT CASSQDTVRGTEAFF
- - TRBJ1-1 TRBV19 TGTGCCAGTACCCTAGGGAACACTGAAGCTTTCTTT CASTLGNTEAFF
few TRBD2 TRBJ2-2 TRBV5-1 TGCGCCAGCAGCTTGTTGCGGGAGGCCGCCGGGGAGCTGTTTTTT CASSLLREAAGELFF
once TRBD2 TRBJ2-7 TRBV28 TGTGCCAGCAGTCAGTTAGCGGGGGAAGCCTACGAGCAGTACTTC CASSQLAGEAYEQYF
- TRBD1 TRBJ1-2 TRBV4-1 TGCGCCAGCAGCCAAGAGCCGGGACAGGCAAGGTATGGCTACACCTTC CASSQEPGQARYGYTF
few - TRBJ1-1 TRBV30 TGTGCCTGGACTAGACAGGTAGGGGACACTGAAGCTTTCTTT CAWTRQVGDTEAFF
- TRBD1 TRBJ1-5 TRBV6-2/TRBV6-3 TGTGCCAGCAGTTTCGGGACAGGGGGAAAGTTTGGTCAGCCCCAGCATTTT CASSFGTGGKFGQPQHF
- TRBD2 TRBJ2-1 TRBV19 TGTGCCAGTAGTATTCTAGCGGGAGGAAACAATGAGCAGTTCTTC CASSILAGGNNEQFF
few - TRBJ1-6 TRBV27 TGTGCCAGCAGTTTATCTAAGCAGGGGTTCGCCTATAATTCACCCCTCCACTTT CASSLSKQGFAYNSPLHF
- - TRBJ1-1 TRBV24-1 TGTGCCACCAGTGCCCCAGGGTCAAACACTGAAGCTTTCTTT CATSAPGSNTEAFF
once - TRBJ2-1 TRBV18 TGTGCCAGCTCCCGTTCTGTAGCGGACTCCTACAATGAGCAGTTCTTC CASSRSVADSYNEQFF
- TRBD2 TRBJ2-2 TRBV30 TGTGCCTACTCGAGGACGGCGGGAGTTAACGGGGAGCTGTTTTTT CAYSRTAGVNGELFF
- - TRBJ2-3 TRBV4-3 TGCGCCAGCAGCCAAGATAGGGGGTTAGGGGAAACAGATACGCAGTATTTT CASSQDRGLGETDTQYF
- - TRBJ2-5 TRBV7-2 TGTGCCAGCAGCTTATTTATCGGTTCGGGATCAGAGACCCAGTACTTC CASSLFIGSGSETQYF
- - TRBJ1-2 TRBV2 TGTGCCAGCAGTGAAGGCAGCTATGGCTACACCTTC CASSEGSYGYTF
- - TRBJ1-1 TRBV25-1 TGTGCCAGCAGTGAAAGGGCGGGGCCGAACACTGAAGCTTTCTTT CASSERAGPNTEAFF
- TRBD1 TRBJ2-1 TRBV7-3 TGTGCCAGCAGCCCAGGTGACAGGGGGGCCAATGAGCAGTTCTTC CASSPGDRGANEQFF
- - TRBJ1-1 TRBV5-4 TGTGCCAGCAGCTTGGACTCCCGGGTTCTCACTGAAGCTTTCTTT CASSLDSRVLTEAFF
- - TRBJ2-1 TRBV7-2 TGTGCCAGCACCCGGGCGGGGGCTTACAATGAGCAGTTCTTC CASTRAGAYNEQFF
- - TRBJ2-7 TRBV24-1 TGTGCCACCAGTCGCCCAGGGGAACCCTACGAGCAGTACTTC CATSRPGEPYEQYF
- - TRBJ1-4 TRBV18 TGTGCCAGCGAGGGCTGGGGAGAAAAACTGTTTTTT CASEGWGEKLFF
- - TRBJ2-4 TRBV20-1 TGCAGTGCTAGTGACCTCTACATTCAGTACTTC CSASDLYIQYF